This TCR beta chain comes out of a study of technical replicates of blood from a handful of donors. This CDR3 comprises 16 residues. Germline V gene lookup returns CDR1 SGHDT and CDR2 YYEEEE. V was pared by 4 bases and J by 2 bases, with 10 bases of the junction left unmatched. Clones were sequenced by immunoSEQ multiplex PCR, and TCRdb holds only the in-frame ones, with some missing. The top ten hold approximately 3.6% of the sample, which has some 60,000 clones, 91% seen once. Input material: PBMCs. The sequence came from a human donor in good health. Some clones in this sample may be carry-over from other donors' samples. The chain couples TRBV5-6 to TRBJ2-7; 9 positions agree with TRBD1. CDR3 sequence: CASSHTRDRVTYEQYF. CDR3 DNA: TGTGCCAGCAGCCACACTCGGGACAGGGTAACCTACGAGCAGTACTTC.